Following are 11 T cell receptor beta chains from one sample sequenced in a study of CD8+ T cells in alopecia areata. RNA, once extracted, was reverse transcribed into cDNA for use as the sequencing template. Assay used: immunoSEQ multiplex PCR; TCRdb lists only in-frame clones, some missing. Among about 200,000 clones listed, approximately 61% were seen once. Sequences were derived from CD4+ T cells sorted from blood, sampled at week 0. The receptors shown here come from a human donor with alopecia areata.

The J gene is TRBJ2-4, the V gene TRBV5-1; D tentatively reads TRBD1 or TRBD2 (5 bases each). CDR1 and CDR2 (germline): SGHRS, YFSETQ. V lost 2 bases to trimming and J lost 7 bases, with 10 bases between them. This CDR3 has 13 amino acids. CDR3 in amino acids: CASSLLRDNIQYF. The CDR3 DNA reads as TGCGCCAGCAGCTTACTCAGGGACAACATTCAGTACTTC.

The chain has TRBV9 and TRBJ2-5; tentative D call: TRBD1 (5 bases). The CDR3 runs to 15 residues. The V end was cut by 3 bases, the J end by 5 bases, with 17 bases between. Germline V CDR1 and CDR2: SGDLS, YYNGEE. The DNA for the CDR3 is TGTGCCAGCAGCGCCCCCTCAGGGCCCGAGGAGACCCAGTACTTC. It translates to CASSAPSGPEETQYF.

This chain uses TRBV2 with TRBJ2-5; no clear D gene. The germline V gene has CDR1 SNHLY and CDR2 FYNNEI. The V end was cut by 7 bases, the J end by 5 bases, with 17 bases between. The CDR3 spans 14 residues. CDR3 nucleotides: TGTGCCAGCAACCTAGGTGGAGTCTGGGAGACCCAGTACTTC. It encodes CASNLGGVWETQYF.

V gene TRBV29-1 combines with J gene TRBJ2-7, with D perhaps being TRBD1 or TRBD2 (5 bases each). Germline V lookup: CDR1 SQVTM, CDR2 ANQGSEA. The length of the CDR3 is 11 residues. V lost 6 bases, J lost 0 bases, and 6 bases lay in between. CDR3 sequence reads: CSVGTSYEQYF. The CDR3 DNA reads as TGCAGCGTCGGGACCTCCTACGAGCAGTACTTC.

This clone occurred once. The CDR3 loop is CAWSWLAGDEQYF. Here the CDR3 DNA reads TGTGCCTGGTCTTGGCTAGCCGGGGACGAGCAGTACTTC. The V gene is TRBV30, the J gene TRBJ2-7; possibly TRBD2 for D (5 bases). The CDR3 is 13 residues long. Trimming removed 5 bases from V and 5 bases from J, with 16 bases in between. From germline, CDR1 is GTSNPN and CDR2 SVGIG (reference sequence).

The V and J genes are TRBV5-1 and TRBJ2-4; D assignment may be TRBD1 or TRBD2 (6 bases each). Germline values: CDR1 SGHRS, CDR2 YFSETQ. The CDR3 is 20 residues long. V was clipped by 1 base and J by 1 base, with 24 bases between them. The CDR3 loop is CASSLFPGAGELMAKNIQYF. CDR3 sequence (DNA): TGCGCCAGCAGCTTGTTTCCGGGGGCCGGAGAGCTCATGGCCAAAAACATTCAGTACTTC. The full variable domain, completed using reference TRBV5-1 and TRBJ2-4, is KAGVTQTPRYLIKTRGQQVTLSCSPISGHRSVSWYQQTPGQGLQFLFEYFSETQRNKGNFPGRFSGRQFSNSRSEMNVSTLELGDSALYLCASSLFPGAGELMAKNIQYFGAGTRLSVL.

This clone was detected only once. V usage is TRBV29-1 and J usage is TRBJ2-3, with a possible D match to TRBD2 (6 bases). The CDR3 runs to 15 residues. Per the germline V gene, CDR1 is SQVTM and CDR2 is ANQGSEA. V lost 2 bases, J lost 4 bases, and 16 bases lay in between. This CDR3 reads CSVERAGLRPDTQYF. DNA of the CDR3: TGCAGCGTTGAACGAGCGGGTTTACGTCCAGATACGCAGTATTTT.

The chain has TRBV7-9 and TRBJ1-2, with unresolved D. Germline V gene lookup returns CDR1 SEHNR and CDR2 FQNEAQ (reference sequence). The V end lost 11 bases, the J end lost 4 bases, and 11 bases lay between the germline ends. CDR3 length: 11 amino acids. In DNA form, the CDR3 reads TGTGCCGGAGAGTTTGGCTATGGCTACACCTTC. Residues: CAGEFGYGYTF.

The chain joins TRBV5-1 to TRBJ2-7; 9 bases are shared with TRBD1. The CDR3 totals 14 residues. Losses at the gene ends were 4 bases for V and 2 bases for J; bases not matched to a gene: 4. CDR1 is SGHRS and CDR2 is YFSETQ in the germline V gene. The CDR3 spells CASSETGGPYEQYF. CDR3 DNA: TGCGCCAGCAGCGAGACAGGGGGACCCTACGAGCAGTACTTC.

The rearrangement links TRBV6-6 to TRBJ1-5, with 10 bases matching TRBD1. Germline lookup yields CDR1 MNHNY and CDR2 SVGAGI (reference sequence). The CDR3 sequence is 15 residues long. Germline trimming cut 2 bases from V and 6 bases from J; bases unmatched to any gene: 4. The CDR3 loop is CASSYLGQGSQPQHF. The CDR3 nucleotides read TGTGCCAGCAGTTACCTGGGACAGGGGTCTCAGCCCCAGCATTTT.

This clone was seen a handful of times. V and J are TRBV10-3 and TRBJ1-2; D gene uncertain. V was trimmed by 4 bases and J by 0 bases, leaving 6 bases between them. CDR1 and CDR2 from the germline V gene are ENHRY and SYGVKD. The CDR3 loop spans 13 amino acids. Here the CDR3 reads CAISVQANYGYTF. CDR3 DNA: TGTGCCATCAGTGTCCAAGCTAACTATGGCTACACCTTC.